The clone carrying this TCR beta chain occurred a few times. Its antigen is not known. V lost 1 base and J 2 bases, leaving 15 bases between the germline ends. The germline V gene has CDR1 SGHVS and CDR2 FQNEAQ. The CDR3 covers 17 residues. The authors prepared the TCRbeta library with unique molecular identifiers. MiXCR, applied by TCRdb to the PCR reads, yields one record per CDR3 protein. The data show hundreds of thousands of distinct CDR3 sequences, with around 14% seen just once and about 0.79% held by the top ten. This sample was taken from a study of T-cell reconstitution after alpha-beta-depleted transplantation in children. General observations from the study: Recipient T cells and thymic progenitors that survived were the source of the high TCRbeta diversity seen at day 60 in some patients. After one year, T-cell counts and TCRbeta diversity mostly came from new T cells. There were reportedly several hundred expanded graft clones from which alpha-beta T cells came about two months after transplant.

The source is a girl under 10 years old with congenital amegakaryocytic thrombocytopenia, due to receive a stem cell transplant. This sequence joins TRBV7-8 and TRBJ2-1; perhaps TRBD2 as D (5 bases). Specimen: PBMCs, collected before TCRalphabeta/CD19-depleted stem cell transplant. For the CDR3, the DNA is TGTGCCAGCAGCTTAGGGGTTTGGCGGGCCCCCTACAATGAGCAGTTCTTC. This encodes CASSLGVWRAPYNEQFF.